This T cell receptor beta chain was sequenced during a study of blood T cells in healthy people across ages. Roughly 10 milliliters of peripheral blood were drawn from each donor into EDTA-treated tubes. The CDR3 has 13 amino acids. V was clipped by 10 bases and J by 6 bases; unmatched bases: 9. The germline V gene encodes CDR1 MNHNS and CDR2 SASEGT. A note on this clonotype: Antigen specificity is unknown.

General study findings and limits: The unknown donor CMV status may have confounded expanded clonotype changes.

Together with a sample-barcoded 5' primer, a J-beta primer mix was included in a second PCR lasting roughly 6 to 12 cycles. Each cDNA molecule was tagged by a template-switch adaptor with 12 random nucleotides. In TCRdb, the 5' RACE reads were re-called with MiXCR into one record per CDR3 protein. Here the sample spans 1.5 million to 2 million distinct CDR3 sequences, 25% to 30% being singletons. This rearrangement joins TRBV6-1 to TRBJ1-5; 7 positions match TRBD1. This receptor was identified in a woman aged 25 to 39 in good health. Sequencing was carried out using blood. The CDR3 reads CAIAYRGSQPQHF. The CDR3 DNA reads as TGTGCCATAGCTTACAGGGGCAGTCAGCCCCAGCATTTT.